This passage covers 19 T cell receptor beta chains from one sample sequenced in a study of T cell changes during pregnancy in multiple sclerosis. Data came from immunoSEQ multiplex PCR; TCRdb stores just in-frame clones and leaves some out. The sample records about 59,000 clones, approximately 90% being singletons. This specimen was peripheral blood, taken in the second trimester of pregnancy. These receptors were obtained from a female donor with multiple sclerosis, enrolled in a pregnancy study.

The chain uses TRBV6-1 and TRBJ1-1; D gene ambiguous. The V gene's germline CDR1 is MNHNS and CDR2 SASEGT. The CDR3 runs 15 residues. Trimming pared 2 bases from V and 1 base from J, leaving 11 bases between. CDR3 sequence reads: CASSEYEGANTEAFF. The CDR3 bases are TGTGCCAGCAGTGAATACGAGGGTGCGAACACTGAAGCTTTCTTT.

J is TRBJ2-2 and V is TRBV11-2; D unclear. Germline V lookup: CDR1 SGHAT, CDR2 FQNNGV. The CDR3 is made up of 17 amino acids. V dropped 5 bases and J dropped 0 bases, with 16 bases sitting between them. The CDR3 nucleotides are TGTGCCAGCAGCGTGGGTTCTTGGAGTCCGAACACCGGGGAGCTGTTTTTT. Translation: CASSVGSWSPNTGELFF.

Comment on this clone: The sample holds other DNA sequences that translate to the same CDR3. J is TRBJ2-7 and V is TRBV2, with D possibly being TRBD1 (6 bases). With 3 bases removed from V and 1 base from J, the gap between germline ends came to 10 bases. The CDR3 loop spans 14 amino acids. Germline V lookup: CDR1 SNHLY, CDR2 FYNNEI. The CDR3 DNA is TGTGCCAGCAGTGACCAGGGGAGTTCCTACGAGCAGTACTTC. This gives the protein CASSDQGSSYEQYF.

The chain has TRBV29-1 and TRBJ1-1; D is undetermined. The CDR3 contains 10 residues. V lost 4 bases and J lost 11, with 11 bases in between. CDR1 is SQVTM and CDR2 is ANQGSEA in the germline V gene. This CDR3 is CSVVTGVAFF. CDR3 nucleotide sequence: TGCAGCGTTGTAACCGGGGTCGCTTTCTTT.

The chain couples TRBV11-2 to TRBJ2-7, with 8 bases aligning to TRBD1. The CDR3 totals 15 residues. In germline, CDR1 is SGHAT, CDR2 FQNNGV. Trimming at V came to 5 bases and at J to 4 bases, leaving 10 bases not matched to a gene. CDR3 sequence reads: CASSRGQGAAYEQYF. The CDR3 region has the DNA TGTGCCAGCAGCCGGGGGCAGGGGGCTGCGTACGAGCAGTACTTC. Drawing the rest from reference TRBV11-2 and TRBJ2-7, the complete variable domain is EAGVAQSPRYKIIEKRQSVAFWCNPISGHATLYWYQQILGQGPKLLIQFQNNGVVDDSQLPKDRFSAERLKGVDSTLKIQPAKLEDSAVYLCASSRGQGAAYEQYFGPGTRLTVT.

For this clone: A junction end diverges from the germline sequence, so it may reflect a read error. V usage is TRBV7-7 and J usage is TRBJ2-3, with D perhaps matching TRBD2 (5 bases). Germline CDR1 is SSHAT and CDR2 is FNYEAQ (reference sequence). This CDR3 has 13 amino acids. CDR3 sequence: CASSAILSGTQYF. The CDR3 nucleotides are TGTGCTAGCAGCGCAATACTGAGCGGTACGCAGTATTTT.

This sequence joins TRBV7-8 and TRBJ1-6, with 8 bases matching TRBD1. With V trimmed by 3 bases and J by 8 bases, 6 bases remained unmatched. The CDR3 is 15 amino acids. Germline V gives CDR1 SGHVS, CDR2 FQNEAQ. The CDR3 nucleotides are TGTGCCAGCAGCTTCGCAGGACAGGGAGATTCACCCCTCCACTTT. Encoded protein: CASSFAGQGDSPLHF. Drawing the rest from reference TRBV7-8 and TRBJ1-6, the complete variable domain is GAGVSQSPRYKVAKRGQDVALRCDPISGHVSLFWYQQALGQGPEFLTYFQNEAQLDKSGLPSDRFFAERPEGSVSTLKIQRTQQEDSAVYLCASSFAGQGDSPLHFGNGTRLTVT.

The rearrangement links TRBV2 to TRBJ2-5; D may be TRBD1 (5 bases). CDR3 length: 15 amino acids. The V end was cut by 4 bases, the J end by 1 base, with 13 bases between. Germline V gene sequence: CDR1 SNHLY, CDR2 FYNNEI. The CDR3 loop reads CASSGRVGVQETQYF. The DNA of the CDR3 is TGTGCCAGCAGTGGACGGGTAGGGGTCCAAGAGACCCAGTACTTC.

The genes are TRBV28 and TRBJ1-3; D uncertain. Germline V CDR1 and CDR2: MDHEN, SYDVKM. Trimming pared 3 bases from V and 4 bases from J, leaving 10 bases between. The CDR3 has 14 residues. The CDR3 region is CASSLRGPGNTIYF. CDR3 nucleotides: TGTGCCAGCAGTTTGCGAGGCCCCGGAAACACCATATATTTT.

This sequence joins TRBV5-1 and TRBJ1-1; TRBD1 aligns across 7 bases. The V gene's germline CDR1 is SGHRS and CDR2 YFSETQ. The CDR3 loop spans 13 amino acids. Trimming took 1 base from V and 10 from J; bases not matched to a gene: 7. The CDR3, as DNA: TGCGCCAGCAGCTTGATTGGACAGGATGGAGCTTTCTTT. It yields the protein CASSLIGQDGAFF.

The chain carries TRBV29-1 and TRBJ2-3; D is unclear. This CDR3 comprises 14 residues. V was shortened by 2 bases and J by 2 bases, with 11 bases between the two germline ends. Per the germline V gene, CDR1 is SQVTM and CDR2 is ANQGSEA. The CDR3 sequence: CSVESRLNTDTQYF. CDR3 nucleotide sequence: TGCAGCGTTGAAAGCAGGCTCAACACAGATACGCAGTATTTT.

The CDR3 region has the DNA TGTGCCAGCAGCGACCAGACAGGGGGCTCCTACAATGAGCAGTTCTTC. Amino acids: CASSDQTGGSYNEQFF. This rearrangement joins TRBV7-9 to TRBJ2-1, with 9 bases aligning to TRBD1. Germline V CDR1 and CDR2: SEHNR, FQNEAQ (reference sequence). The CDR3 is made up of 16 amino acids. V lost 5 bases, J lost 0 bases, and 5 bases stayed unmatched.

The chain is built from TRBV5-4 and TRBJ2-3; TRBD1 agrees at 7 bases. Germline CDR1 SGHNT, CDR2 YYREEE (reference sequence). CDR3 length: 15 amino acids. Trimming at V came to 0 bases and at J to 6 bases, leaving 7 bases not matched to a gene. The CDR3 loop is CASSLAQGVRDTQYF. The CDR3 nucleotides are TGTGCCAGCAGCTTGGCGCAGGGGGTGAGGGATACGCAGTATTTT.

The rearrangement links TRBV19 to TRBJ1-5, with D unclear. V gave up 1 base and J gave up 6 bases, with 16 bases separating them. The CDR3 contains 16 residues. Germline V CDR1 and CDR2: LNHDA, SQIVND (reference sequence). The CDR3 region has the DNA TGTGCCAGTAGTATAGCGGGGTATCTTACTTTTCAGCCCCAGCATTTT. This gives the protein CASSIAGYLTFQPQHF.

The gene calls are TRBV5-4 and TRBJ2-1; TRBD2 matches at 8 bases. Per germline, CDR1 SGHNT and CDR2 YYREEE (reference sequence). This CDR3 is 15 amino acids long. V was clipped by 2 bases and J by 4 bases; unmatched bases: 5. CDR3 region: CASSFHGGAYNEQFF. The CDR3 region has the DNA TGTGCCAGCAGCTTCCACGGGGGGGCTTACAATGAGCAGTTCTTC.

This sequence joins TRBV11-2 and TRBJ2-7, with D hard to call. The CDR3 is 15 residues long. Between the trimmed V and J ends, which lost 3 bases and 5 bases, there was a span of 17 bases. Germline V gene lookup returns CDR1 SGHAT and CDR2 FQNNGV. The CDR3 loop reads CASSFASIKIHEQYF. The DNA for the CDR3 is TGTGCCAGCAGCTTTGCCAGTATCAAGATCCACGAGCAGTACTTC.

V usage is TRBV5-1 and J usage is TRBJ2-7; D is perhaps TRBD1 (6 bases). The CDR3 runs 15 residues. The germline V gene encodes CDR1 SGHRS and CDR2 YFSETQ. V lost 4 bases to trimming and J lost 6 bases, with 20 bases between them. The CDR3 bases are TGCGCCAGCAGCCCCTGGGGGCCGGCGTCAGGCGAGCAGTACTTC. Encoded protein: CASSPWGPASGEQYF.

The chain combines TRBV21-1 with TRBJ1-2; TRBD1 was called by the table and not checked on the DNA. TRBV21-1 is recorded as a pseudogene. The CDR3 loop spans 16 amino acids. The CDR3 DNA reads as TGTGCCAGCAGCAAAGGCCTCAGGGGGCCAAACTATGGCTACACCTTC. Protein sequence: CASSKGLRGPNYGYTF.

This sequence joins TRBV28 and TRBJ2-2; D is perhaps TRBD1 (6 bases). V shed 3 bases and J shed 4 bases, with 12 bases lying between them. This CDR3 comprises 15 residues. Germline V gene sequence: CDR1 MDHEN, CDR2 SYDVKM. The CDR3 DNA sequence: TGTGCCAGCAGTTTTAACAGGGTGGGCACCGGGGAGCTGTTTTTT. Protein: CASSFNRVGTGELFF. The variable domain in full, completed from reference TRBV28 and TRBJ2-2, reads DVKVTQSSRYLVKRTGEKVFLECVQDMDHENMFWYRQDPGLGLRLIYFSYDVKMKEKGDIPEGYSVSREKKERFSLILESASTNQTSMYLCASSFNRVGTGELFFGEGSRLTVL.